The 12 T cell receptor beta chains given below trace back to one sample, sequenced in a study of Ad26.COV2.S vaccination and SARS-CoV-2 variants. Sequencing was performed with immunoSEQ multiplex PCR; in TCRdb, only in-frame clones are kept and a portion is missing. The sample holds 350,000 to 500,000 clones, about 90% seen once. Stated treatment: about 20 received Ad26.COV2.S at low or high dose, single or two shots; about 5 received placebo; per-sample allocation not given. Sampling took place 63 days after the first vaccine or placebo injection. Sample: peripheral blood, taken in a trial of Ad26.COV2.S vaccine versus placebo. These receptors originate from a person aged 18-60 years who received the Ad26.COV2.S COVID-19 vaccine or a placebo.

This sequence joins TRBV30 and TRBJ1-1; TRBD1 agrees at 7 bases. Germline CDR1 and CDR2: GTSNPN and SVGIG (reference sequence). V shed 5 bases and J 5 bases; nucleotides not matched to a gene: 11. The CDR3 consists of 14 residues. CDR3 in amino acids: CAWLSYRGGTEAFF. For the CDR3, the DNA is TGTGCCTGGTTATCCTACAGGGGCGGGACTGAAGCTTTCTTT.

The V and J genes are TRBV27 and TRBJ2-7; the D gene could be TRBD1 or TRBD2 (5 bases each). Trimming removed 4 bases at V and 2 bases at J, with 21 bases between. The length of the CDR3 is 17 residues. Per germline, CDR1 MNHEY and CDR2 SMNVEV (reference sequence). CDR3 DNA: TGTGCCAGCAGTTCCACTCGCACGGGACGGAATACCTACGAGCAGTACTTC. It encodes CASSSTRTGRNTYEQYF.

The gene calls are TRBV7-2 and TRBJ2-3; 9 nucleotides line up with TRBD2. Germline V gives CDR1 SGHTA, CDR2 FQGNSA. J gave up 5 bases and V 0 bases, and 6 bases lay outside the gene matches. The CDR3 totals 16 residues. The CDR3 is CASSLALAGILDTQYF. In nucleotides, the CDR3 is TGTGCCAGCAGCTTAGCGCTAGCGGGAATCTTAGATACGCAGTATTTT.

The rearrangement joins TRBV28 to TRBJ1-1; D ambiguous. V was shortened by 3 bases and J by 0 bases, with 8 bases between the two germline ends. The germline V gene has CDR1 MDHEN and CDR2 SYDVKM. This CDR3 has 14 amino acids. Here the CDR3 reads CASSLYDLNTEAFF. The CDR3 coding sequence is TGTGCCAGCAGTTTGTACGATTTGAACACTGAAGCTTTCTTT.

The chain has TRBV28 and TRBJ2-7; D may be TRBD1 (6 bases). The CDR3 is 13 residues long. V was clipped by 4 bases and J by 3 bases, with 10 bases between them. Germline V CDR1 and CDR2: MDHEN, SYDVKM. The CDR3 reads CASSSGQFYEQYF. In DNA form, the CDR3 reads TGTGCCAGCAGTTCAGGACAGTTCTACGAGCAGTACTTC.

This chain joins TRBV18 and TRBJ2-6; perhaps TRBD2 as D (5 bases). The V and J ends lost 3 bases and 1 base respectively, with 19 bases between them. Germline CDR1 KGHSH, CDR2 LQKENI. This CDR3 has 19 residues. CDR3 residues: CASSPFRKAGLSGANVLTF. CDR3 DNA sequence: TGTGCCAGCTCACCGTTCCGGAAGGCGGGCCTTTCTGGGGCCAACGTCCTGACTTTC.

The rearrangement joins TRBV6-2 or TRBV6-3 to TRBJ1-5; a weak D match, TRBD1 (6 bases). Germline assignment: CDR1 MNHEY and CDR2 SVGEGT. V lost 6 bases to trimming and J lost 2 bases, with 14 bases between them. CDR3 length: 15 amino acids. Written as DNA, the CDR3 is TGTGCCAGCAGCACACTACAGGGCGGCAATCAGCCCCAGCATTTT. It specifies CASSTLQGGNQPQHF.

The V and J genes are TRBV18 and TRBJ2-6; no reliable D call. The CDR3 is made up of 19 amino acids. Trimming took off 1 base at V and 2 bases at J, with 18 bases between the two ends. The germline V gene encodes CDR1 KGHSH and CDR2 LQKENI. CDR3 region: CASSPLPTARGAGANVLTF. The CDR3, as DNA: TGTGCCAGCTCACCACTCCCTACGGCTCGAGGTGCTGGGGCCAACGTCCTGACTTTC.

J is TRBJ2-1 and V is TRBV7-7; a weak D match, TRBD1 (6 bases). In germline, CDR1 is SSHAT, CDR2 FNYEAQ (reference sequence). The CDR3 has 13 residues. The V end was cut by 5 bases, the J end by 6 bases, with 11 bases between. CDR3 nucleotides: TGTGCCAGCAGCGCCACCAGGGGCAATGAGCAGTTCTTC. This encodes CASSATRGNEQFF.

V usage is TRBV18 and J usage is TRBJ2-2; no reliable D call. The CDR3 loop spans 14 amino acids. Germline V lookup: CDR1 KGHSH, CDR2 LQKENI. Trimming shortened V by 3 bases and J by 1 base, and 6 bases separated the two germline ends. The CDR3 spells CASSPTQNTGELFF. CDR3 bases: TGTGCCAGCTCACCTACCCAGAACACCGGGGAGCTGTTTTTT.

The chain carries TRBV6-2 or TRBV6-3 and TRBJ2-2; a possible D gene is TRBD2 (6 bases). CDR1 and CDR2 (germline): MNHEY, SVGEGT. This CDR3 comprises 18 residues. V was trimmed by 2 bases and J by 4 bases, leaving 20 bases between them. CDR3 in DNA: TGTGCCAGCAGTTACGGTGGGGGGTATCGGGAAGGCACCGGGGAGCTGTTTTTT. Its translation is CASSYGGGYREGTGELFF.

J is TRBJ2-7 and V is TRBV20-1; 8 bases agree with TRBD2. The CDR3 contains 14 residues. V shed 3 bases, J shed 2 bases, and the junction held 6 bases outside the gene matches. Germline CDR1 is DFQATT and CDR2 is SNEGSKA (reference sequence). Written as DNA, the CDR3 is TGCAGTGCTAGTCACACTAGCGGAACCTACGAGCAGTACTTC. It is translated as CSASHTSGTYEQYF.